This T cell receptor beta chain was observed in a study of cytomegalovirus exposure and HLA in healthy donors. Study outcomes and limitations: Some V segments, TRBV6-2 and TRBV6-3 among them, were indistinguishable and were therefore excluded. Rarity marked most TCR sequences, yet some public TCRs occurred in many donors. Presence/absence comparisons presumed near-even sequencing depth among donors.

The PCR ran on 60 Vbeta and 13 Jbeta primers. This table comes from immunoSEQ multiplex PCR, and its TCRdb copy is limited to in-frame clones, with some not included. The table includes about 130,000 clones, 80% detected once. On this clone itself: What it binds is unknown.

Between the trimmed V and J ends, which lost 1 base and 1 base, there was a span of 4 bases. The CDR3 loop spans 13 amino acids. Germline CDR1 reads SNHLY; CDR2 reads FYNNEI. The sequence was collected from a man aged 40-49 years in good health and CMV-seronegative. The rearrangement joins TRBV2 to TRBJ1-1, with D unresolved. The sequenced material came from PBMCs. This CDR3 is CASSEDSNTEAFF. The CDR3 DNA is TGTGCCAGCAGTGAAGACTCGAACACTGAAGCTTTCTTT.